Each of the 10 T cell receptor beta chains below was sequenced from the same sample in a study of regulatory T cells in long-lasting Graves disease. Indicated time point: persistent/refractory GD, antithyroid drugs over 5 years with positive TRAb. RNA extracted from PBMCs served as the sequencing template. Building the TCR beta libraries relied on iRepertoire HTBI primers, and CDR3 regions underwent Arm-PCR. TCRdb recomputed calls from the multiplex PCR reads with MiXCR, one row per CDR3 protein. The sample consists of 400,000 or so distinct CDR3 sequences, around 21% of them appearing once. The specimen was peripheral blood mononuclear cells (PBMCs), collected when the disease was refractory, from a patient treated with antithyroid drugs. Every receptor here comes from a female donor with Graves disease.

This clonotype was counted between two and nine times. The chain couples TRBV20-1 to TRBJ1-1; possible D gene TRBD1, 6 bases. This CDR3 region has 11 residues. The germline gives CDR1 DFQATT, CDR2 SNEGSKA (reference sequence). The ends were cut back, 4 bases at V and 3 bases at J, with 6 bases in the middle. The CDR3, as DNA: TGCAGTGCTACAGGGGACACTGAAGCTTTCTTT. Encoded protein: CSATGDTEAFF.

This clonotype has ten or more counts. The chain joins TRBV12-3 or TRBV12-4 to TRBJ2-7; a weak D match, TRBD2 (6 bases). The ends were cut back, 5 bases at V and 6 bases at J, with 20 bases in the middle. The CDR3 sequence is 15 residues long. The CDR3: CASSPEGGMGLEQYF. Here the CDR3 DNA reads TGTGCCAGCAGTCCGGAGGGCGGGATGGGTCTCGAGCAGTACTTC.

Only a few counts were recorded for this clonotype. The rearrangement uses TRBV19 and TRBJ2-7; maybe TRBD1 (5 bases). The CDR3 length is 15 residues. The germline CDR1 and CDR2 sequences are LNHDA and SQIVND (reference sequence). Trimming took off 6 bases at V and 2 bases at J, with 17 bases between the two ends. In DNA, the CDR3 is TGTGCCAGTAGACCTGGGGCCAGCAACGCCTACGAGCAGTACTTC. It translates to CASRPGASNAYEQYF.

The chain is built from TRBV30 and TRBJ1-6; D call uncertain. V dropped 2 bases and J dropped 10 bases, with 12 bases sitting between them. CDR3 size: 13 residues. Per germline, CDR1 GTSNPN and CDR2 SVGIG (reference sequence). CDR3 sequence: CAWSMEGNSPLHF. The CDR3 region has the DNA TGTGCCTGGAGTATGGAGGGCAACTCACCCCTCCACTTT.

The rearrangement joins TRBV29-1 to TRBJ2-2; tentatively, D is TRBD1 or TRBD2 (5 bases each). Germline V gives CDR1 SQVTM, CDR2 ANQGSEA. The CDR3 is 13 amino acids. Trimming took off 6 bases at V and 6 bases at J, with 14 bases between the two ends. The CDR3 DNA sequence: TGCAGCGTGACAGACGGGACGTCCGGGGAGCTGTTTTTT. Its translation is CSVTDGTSGELFF.

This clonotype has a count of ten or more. The CDR3 sequence is CSVGPSGIQETQYF. The CDR3 coding sequence is TGCAGCGTCGGCCCTAGCGGGATCCAAGAGACCCAGTACTTC. The V call is TRBV29-1, the J call TRBJ2-5; 9 positions agree with TRBD2. V gave up 6 bases and J gave up 1 base; unmatched junction bases: 6. CDR1 is SQVTM, CDR2 ANQGSEA, per germline. The CDR3 has 14 residues.

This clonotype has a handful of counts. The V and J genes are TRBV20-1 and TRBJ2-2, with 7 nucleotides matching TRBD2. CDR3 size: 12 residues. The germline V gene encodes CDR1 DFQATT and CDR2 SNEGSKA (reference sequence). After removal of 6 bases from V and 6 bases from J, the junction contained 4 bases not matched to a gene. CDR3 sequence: CSARLAPGELFF. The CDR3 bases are TGCAGTGCCAGACTAGCTCCCGGGGAGCTGTTTTTT.

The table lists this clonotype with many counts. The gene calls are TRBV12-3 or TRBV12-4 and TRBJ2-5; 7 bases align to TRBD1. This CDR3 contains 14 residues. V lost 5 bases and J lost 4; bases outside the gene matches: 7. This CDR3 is CASSTRDRLETQYF. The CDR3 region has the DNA TGTGCCAGCAGTACTAGGGACAGATTAGAGACCCAGTACTTC.

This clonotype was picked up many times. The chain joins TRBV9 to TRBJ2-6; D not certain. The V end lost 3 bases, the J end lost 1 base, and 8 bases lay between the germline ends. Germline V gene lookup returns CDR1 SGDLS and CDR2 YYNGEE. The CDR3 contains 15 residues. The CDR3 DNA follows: TGTGCCAGCAGCGCCTTGGGGTCTGGGGCCAACGTCCTGACTTTC. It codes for CASSALGSGANVLTF.

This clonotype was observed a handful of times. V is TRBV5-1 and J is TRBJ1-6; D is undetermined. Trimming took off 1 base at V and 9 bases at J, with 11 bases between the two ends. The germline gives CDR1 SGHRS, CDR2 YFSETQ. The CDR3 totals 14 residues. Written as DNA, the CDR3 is TGCGCCAGCAGCTTGACCTCTGCTGCTTCACCCCTCCACTTT. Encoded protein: CASSLTSAASPLHF.